This T cell receptor (beta chain) was recorded in a study of blood T cell repertoires in COVID-19. The CDR3 sequence is 15 residues long. Per the germline V gene, CDR1 is SNHLY and CDR2 is FYNNEI. V shed 7 bases, J shed 9 bases, and the junction held 12 bases outside the gene matches. Libraries were prepared by immunoSEQ multiplex PCR; TCRdb keeps only in-frame clonotypes and omits some of them. The repertoire holds approximately 79,000 clones, with around 84% as singletons. This sequence was found in a woman aged 45-60 years with acute or convalescent COVID-19. The chain recombines TRBV2 with TRBJ2-1, with 10 bases that match TRBD2. Specimen: peripheral blood. The CDR3: CASKMPSGGASEQFF. CDR3 coding DNA: TGTGCCAGCAAGATGCCCAGCGGGGGGGCCAGTGAGCAGTTCTTC.